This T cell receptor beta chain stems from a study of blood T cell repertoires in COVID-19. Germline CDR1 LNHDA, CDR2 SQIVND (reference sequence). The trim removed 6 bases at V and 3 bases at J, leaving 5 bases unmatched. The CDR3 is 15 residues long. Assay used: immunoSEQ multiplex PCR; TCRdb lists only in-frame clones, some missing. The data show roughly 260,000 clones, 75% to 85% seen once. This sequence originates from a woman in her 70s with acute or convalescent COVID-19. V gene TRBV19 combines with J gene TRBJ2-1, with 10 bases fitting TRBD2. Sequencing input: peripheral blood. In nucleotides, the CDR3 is TGTGCCAGTAGGGCCGGGACTAGCGTCTACAATGAGCAGTTCTTC. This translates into CASRAGTSVYNEQFF.